A selection of T cell receptor beta chains follows, all from one sample in a study of breast tumors, draining lymph nodes, adjacent tissues. TCRdb reprocessed the multiplex PCR reads with MiXCR, giving one entry per CDR3 protein. Among 200,000 to 250,000 distinct CDR3 sequences, about 30% were seen once, and the ten largest hold 1.4%. Specimen: axillary lymph node tissue. The receptors originated from a female donor with breast cancer. Some clones in this sample may be carry-over from other donors' samples. The CDR3 runs from the conserved cysteine through the conserved F or W. The order of the fields is J gene, D gene, V gene, clone size, CDR3 protein, CDR3 DNA. A D gene is named only where the DNA matches it firmly. Size tells how often a clone was seen (once, few, many) or the class of an expanded clone, and some rows leave it out.

j_gene: TRBJ2-5; d_gene: -; v_gene: TRBV19; abundance: many; CDR3aa: CASSPKGRQGGLETQSF; CDR3nt: TGTGCCAGTAGTCCAAAGGGGAGGCAGGGTGGCTTGGAGACCCAGTCCTTC
j_gene: TRBJ1-4; d_gene: TRBD1; v_gene: TRBV7-8; abundance: -; CDR3aa: CASSRGQGTTNEKLFF; CDR3nt: TGTGCCAGCAGCCGGGGACAGGGAACAACTAATGAAAAACTGTTTTTT
j_gene: TRBJ1-6; d_gene: -; v_gene: TRBV2; abundance: -; CDR3aa: CASGLRGYNSPLHF; CDR3nt: TGTGCCAGCGGACTCCGGGGCTATAATTCACCCCTCCACTTT
j_gene: TRBJ2-7; d_gene: -; v_gene: TRBV11-2; abundance: many; CDR3aa: CASRSRQASYEQYF; CDR3nt: TGTGCCAGCAGGTCGCGACAGGCCTCCTACGAGCAGTACTTC
j_gene: TRBJ2-5; d_gene: TRBD1; v_gene: TRBV14; abundance: many; CDR3aa: CASSQDSRGRETQYF; CDR3nt: TGTGCCAGCAGCCAAGACTCCAGGGGGCGAGAGACCCAGTACTTC
j_gene: TRBJ1-4; d_gene: -; v_gene: TRBV6-6; abundance: -; CDR3aa: CASSYSPPGTYNEKLFF; CDR3nt: TGTGCCAGCAGTTACTCACCGCCGGGCACTTACAATGAAAAACTGTTTTTT
j_gene: TRBJ2-5; d_gene: -; v_gene: TRBV6-1; abundance: many; CDR3aa: CASSVRAGSETQYF; CDR3nt: TGTGCCAGCAGTGTCAGGGCGGGGTCAGAGACCCAGTACTTC
j_gene: TRBJ2-5; d_gene: TRBD2; v_gene: TRBV5-8; abundance: many; CDR3aa: CASSTQSLAGGQETQYF; CDR3nt: TGTGCCAGCAGCACCCAATCTTTAGCGGGAGGCCAAGAGACCCAGTACTTC
j_gene: TRBJ1-2; d_gene: TRBD1; v_gene: TRBV28; abundance: -; CDR3aa: CASSPTGQTTYGYTF; CDR3nt: TGTGCCAGCAGCCCCACGGGACAGACCACCTATGGCTACACCTTC
j_gene: TRBJ2-7; d_gene: -; v_gene: TRBV5-1; abundance: many; CDR3aa: CASSLAETNPSYEQYF; CDR3nt: TGCGCCAGCAGCTTGGCCGAAACTAACCCGAGCTACGAGCAGTACTTC
j_gene: TRBJ2-7; d_gene: TRBD1; v_gene: TRBV10-3; abundance: -; CDR3aa: CAIISVAGRGLYEQYF; CDR3nt: TGTGCCATCATTAGTGTTGCAGGCAGGGGGCTCTACGAGCAGTACTTC
j_gene: TRBJ2-5; d_gene: TRBD2; v_gene: TRBV9; abundance: -; CDR3aa: CASSAGLEYETQYF; CDR3nt: TGTGCCAGCAGCGCCGGACTAGAGTACGAGACCCAGTACTTC
j_gene: TRBJ1-5; d_gene: TRBD1; v_gene: TRBV5-1; abundance: -; CDR3aa: CASGMTGDHQPQHF; CDR3nt: TGCGCCAGCGGAATGACAGGGGATCATCAGCCCCAGCATTTT
j_gene: TRBJ2-7; d_gene: TRBD2; v_gene: TRBV12-3/TRBV12-4; abundance: many; CDR3aa: CASSYEREGHSEQYF; CDR3nt: TGTGCCAGCAGTTACGAGCGGGAGGGCCATTCCGAGCAGTACTTC
j_gene: TRBJ2-1; d_gene: -; v_gene: TRBV2; abundance: many; CDR3aa: CAIPAGLSYNEQFF; CDR3nt: TGTGCCATCCCTGCAGGGTTATCATACAATGAGCAGTTCTTC
j_gene: TRBJ1-6; d_gene: -; v_gene: TRBV5-4; abundance: -; CDR3aa: CASHQEQGNSPLHF; CDR3nt: TGTGCCAGCCACCAGGAACAGGGCAATTCACCCCTCCACTTT
j_gene: TRBJ2-5; d_gene: TRBD2; v_gene: TRBV5-4; abundance: -; CDR3aa: CASSYSWPAGRETQYF; CDR3nt: TGTGCCAGCAGCTACTCGTGGCCAGCGGGAAGGGAGACCCAGTACTTC
j_gene: TRBJ2-1; d_gene: TRBD2; v_gene: TRBV5-1; abundance: many; CDR3aa: CASRGTSVHNEQFF; CDR3nt: TGCGCCAGCAGGGGGACTAGCGTTCACAATGAGCAGTTCTTC